This is a list of T cell receptor beta chains from one sample in a study of Ad26.COV2.S vaccination and SARS-CoV-2 variants. TCRdb's copy holds only in-frame clones and misses some; the assay was immunoSEQ multiplex PCR. The sample has roughly 400,000 clones; about 92% are singletons. The material was peripheral blood, obtained in a trial of Ad26.COV2.S vaccine versus placebo. The receptors were gathered from a person aged 18-65 years who received the Ad26.COV2.S COVID-19 vaccine or a placebo. Both conserved end residues are part of each CDR3. The D gene is left open where the match is weak. Clone size is stated in some rows and not others, as once, few, many or a class when expanded.

v_gene	j_gene	abundance	d_gene	CDR3aa	CDR3nt
TRBV7-9	TRBJ2-7	.	.	CASSLGLSYEQYF	TGTGCCAGCAGCTTAGGGCTATCCTACGAGCAGTACTTC
TRBV5-6	TRBJ1-2	once	.	CASSFAQLNYGYTF	TGTGCCAGCAGCTTCGCTCAGCTTAACTATGGCTACACCTTC
TRBV18	TRBJ1-2	.	.	CASSPQPTDYYYGYTF	TGTGCCAGCTCCCCGCAGCCGACTGATTATTACTATGGCTACACCTTC
TRBV18	TRBJ2-7	.	.	CASSQGDNSYEQYF	TGTGCCAGCTCACAGGGGGACAACTCCTACGAGCAGTACTTC
TRBV19	TRBJ1-5	.	TRBD1	CASSTLKGALGYSNQPQHF	TGTGCCAGTAGTACCCTTAAGGGGGCCCTCGGCTATAGCAATCAGCCCCAGCATTTT
TRBV28	TRBJ2-1	.	.	CASWTLLRDNEQFF	TGTGCCAGCTGGACGCTTCTCAGAGACAATGAGCAGTTCTTC
TRBV5-1	TRBJ1-1	.	.	CASSLRSGNTEAFF	TGCGCCAGCAGCTTGCGATCAGGCAACACTGAAGCTTTCTTT
TRBV7-8	TRBJ2-7	.	.	CASSLHTYEQYF	TGTGCCAGCAGCCTCCATACCTACGAGCAGTACTTC
TRBV11-2	TRBJ1-1	.	.	CASNFDRLNTEAFF	TGTGCCAGCAACTTCGACAGACTGAACACTGAAGCTTTCTTT
TRBV6-2/TRBV6-3	TRBJ2-1	.	.	CASSYSTPGQSSYNEQFF	TGTGCCAGCAGTTACTCGACCCCTGGCCAGAGCTCCTACAATGAGCAGTTCTTC
TRBV20-1	TRBJ2-7	.	.	CSASRAEPSYEQYF	TGCAGTGCTAGTCGGGCCGAACCCTCCTACGAGCAGTACTTC
TRBV10-1	TRBJ2-7	.	TRBD1	CASSAGQGRLLIPNSYEQYF	TGCGCCAGCAGCGCTGGACAGGGTCGTCTGTTGATTCCGAACTCCTACGAGCAGTACTTC
TRBV6-2/TRBV6-3	TRBJ1-2	many	.	CASSYWGNNYGYTF	TGTGCCAGCAGTTATTGGGGGAACAACTATGGCTACACCTTC
TRBV15	TRBJ1-1	.	.	CATSVDGGPNTEAFF	TGTGCCACCAGCGTTGATGGGGGTCCGAACACTGAAGCTTTCTTT
TRBV6-6	TRBJ1-6	.	.	CASSYPDSNSPLHF	TGTGCCAGCAGTTACCCGGACAGTAATTCACCCCTCCACTTT
TRBV10-1	TRBJ1-1	.	TRBD1	CASSEPTGTGGMNTEAFF	TGCGCCAGCAGTGAGCCGACCGGGACAGGGGGCATGAACACTGAAGCTTTCTTT
TRBV5-4	TRBJ1-1	.	.	CASSLERGDTEAFF	TGTGCCAGCAGCTTGGAACGGGGAGACACTGAAGCTTTCTTT
TRBV7-9	TRBJ1-3	.	.	CASSGTGVSGNTIYF	TGTGCCAGCAGCGGCACAGGAGTCTCTGGAAACACCATATATTTT
TRBV16	TRBJ1-2	.	.	CASSPQGGNYGYTF	TGTGCCAGCAGCCCACAAGGGGGGAACTATGGCTACACCTTC
TRBV5-8	TRBJ2-3	.	TRBD2	CASSLSRLAGVTDTQYF	TGTGCCAGCAGCTTAAGTCGGCTAGCGGGGGTCACAGATACGCAGTATTTT
TRBV4-3	TRBJ1-4	.	.	CASSQVLTATNEKLFF	TGCGCCAGCAGCCAAGTACTGACCGCAACTAATGAAAAACTGTTTTTT
TRBV3-1/TRBV3-2	TRBJ2-1	.	TRBD1	CASSLYEAGGGEQFF	TGTGCCAGCAGCCTCTACGAGGCAGGGGGCGGTGAGCAGTTCTTC
TRBV28	TRBJ1-2	once	.	CASSFLDRTHGYTF	TGTGCCAGCAGTTTTCTCGACAGAACGCATGGCTACACCTTC
TRBV3-1/TRBV3-2	TRBJ1-1	.	.	CASSQGLEWMNTEAFF	TGTGCCAGCAGCCAAGGTTTGGAGTGGATGAACACTGAAGCTTTCTTT
TRBV5-4	TRBJ2-2	.	TRBD1	CASSWGGTGVTGELFF	TGTGCCAGCAGCTGGGGAGGGACAGGGGTCACCGGGGAGCTGTTTTTT
TRBV9	TRBJ2-1	.	TRBD2	CASSPAGSSYNEQFF	TGTGCCAGCAGCCCAGCGGGGAGCTCCTACAATGAGCAGTTCTTC
TRBV6-6	TRBJ2-3	.	TRBD1	CASSADRVRSDTQYF	TGTGCCAGCAGTGCAGACAGGGTTAGGTCAGATACGCAGTATTTT